This T cell receptor beta chain was captured by sequencing in a study of beta chain features in type 1 diabetes. Findings and caveats of the study: For Type 1 diabetes patients, all four CD4+ subsets carried TCRB CDR3s that were moderately but significantly shorter. Insertion counts at VDJ junctions were lower in type 1 diabetes patients, who also showed more deletions there.

The sequenced template was cDNA made from the entire isolated RNA. An average of approximately 4 million reads was obtained for naive, central memory and regulatory T cell samples. Profiling relied on immunoSEQ multiplex PCR, and the TCRdb table lists in-frame clones only, not all of them. Of about 190,000 clones listed, 7% to 9% are singletons. The CDR3 is 11 amino acids. Germline assignment: CDR1 DFQATT and CDR2 SNEGSKA (reference sequence). Trimming shortened V by 7 bases and J by 3 bases, and 8 bases separated the two germline ends. This clone was seen a handful of times. Its antigen is still unknown.

Material for sequencing was central memory CD4+ T cells from blood. V usage is TRBV20-1 and J usage is TRBJ2-3; D may be TRBD2 (5 bases). This TCR was sampled from a man between 18 and 29 years old with type 1 diabetes. The CDR3 spells CSVERTDTQYF. DNA for the CDR3: TGCAGTGTCGAGCGGACAGATACGCAGTATTTT.